The 32 T cell receptor beta chains presented below share a single source sample, sequenced in a study of blood T cell repertoires in COVID-19. Sequencing was performed with immunoSEQ multiplex PCR; in TCRdb, only in-frame clones are kept and a portion is missing. The sample lists hundreds of thousands of clones; roughly 80% were seen once. Sample: peripheral blood. The receptors here all came from a woman between 45 and 65 years old with acute or convalescent COVID-19.

The gene calls are TRBV7-2 and TRBJ2-3; 11 nucleotides align to TRBD2. The germline gives CDR1 SGHTA, CDR2 FQGNSA. V shed 5 bases, J shed 0 bases, and the junction held 7 bases outside the gene matches. CDR3 size: 17 residues. CDR3 amino acids: CASSPKLAGASTDTQYF. The CDR3 region has the DNA TGTGCCAGCAGCCCGAAACTAGCGGGGGCTAGCACAGATACGCAGTATTTT.

As regards this clone: Other nucleotide sequences in the sample specify the same CDR3. The V and J genes are TRBV11-2 and TRBJ2-3; 9 positions match TRBD2. The V gene's germline CDR1 is SGHAT and CDR2 FQNNGV. The CDR3 spans 15 residues. V gave up 1 base and J gave up 3 bases; unmatched junction bases: 2. DNA for the CDR3: TGTGCCAGCAGCTTAGTGGCGGGAGGGACAGATACGCAGTATTTT. Translation gives CASSLVAGGTDTQYF.

This clone was detected only once. The rearrangement uses TRBV27 and TRBJ2-3; 8 nucleotides align to TRBD2. This CDR3 has 16 amino acids. With V trimmed by 0 bases and J by 5 bases, 7 bases remained unmatched. CDR1 is MNHEY, CDR2 SMNVEV, per germline (reference sequence). DNA of the CDR3: TGTGCCAGCAGTTTATCGAGGACTAGCCAGCAAGATACGCAGTATTTT. This translates into CASSLSRTSQQDTQYF.

The chain joins TRBV5-1 to TRBJ2-5, with 8 bases lining up with TRBD2. Germline loops: CDR1 SGHRS, CDR2 YFSETQ. Losses at the gene ends were 1 base for V and 3 bases for J; bases not matched to a gene: 5. This CDR3 has 15 residues. The CDR3 DNA reads as TGCGCCAGCAGCTTGACTAGCGGAGCCAAAGAGACCCAGTACTTC. Translated: CASSLTSGAKETQYF.

The chain links TRBV5-1 to TRBJ2-3; 11 bases line up with TRBD2. CDR3 length: 17 amino acids. Germline CDR1 is SGHRS and CDR2 is YFSETQ. V lost 1 base, J lost 4 bases, and 8 bases stayed unmatched. CDR3 bases: TGCGCCAGCAGCTTGCGACTAGCGGGGCCCCGCCCAGATACGCAGTATTTT. Protein sequence: CASSLRLAGPRPDTQYF.

The chain couples TRBV5-1 to TRBJ1-6, with 8 bases lining up with TRBD1. V shed 4 bases, J shed 10 bases, and the junction held 10 bases outside the gene matches. Germline CDR1 and CDR2: SGHRS and YFSETQ. The CDR3 totals 15 residues. The CDR3 region has the DNA TGCGCCAGCAGCGGCGCTGACAGGGGAGTATCACCCCTCCACTTT. Amino acid sequence: CASSGADRGVSPLHF.

This chain connects TRBV19 to TRBJ2-5, with D unclear. Germline assignment: CDR1 LNHDA and CDR2 SQIVND (reference sequence). CDR3 length equals 15 residues. Trimming cost V 5 bases and J 3 bases, with 16 bases left between them. CDR3 region: CASSPRTRGEETQYF. DNA of the CDR3: TGTGCCAGTAGTCCTCGTACGCGAGGAGAAGAGACCCAGTACTTC.

The DNA for the CDR3 is TGCGCCAGCAGCTTGGGCCCGCAGATTAATGAAAAACTGTTTTTT. Translating it yields CASSLGPQINEKLFF. V is TRBV5-1 and J is TRBJ1-4, with D unresolved. In germline, CDR1 is SGHRS, CDR2 YFSETQ. Trimming pared 0 bases from V and 4 bases from J, leaving 10 bases between. The CDR3 consists of 15 residues.

V gene TRBV6-5 combines with J gene TRBJ2-7; the D is unclear. The germline V gene encodes CDR1 MNHEY and CDR2 SVGAGI. The CDR3 length is 14 residues. Trimming cost V 3 bases and J 3 bases, with 12 bases left between them. The CDR3 loop reads CASSYGLPGYEQYF. The CDR3 nucleotides are TGTGCCAGCAGTTATGGCCTTCCGGGCTACGAGCAGTACTTC.

The CDR3 spells CASLRQGNNQPQHF. DNA of the CDR3: TGTGCCAGCCTAAGACAGGGGAACAATCAGCCCCAGCATTTT. The V gene is TRBV21-1, the J gene TRBJ1-5; the table's D call, TRBD1, has no DNA check behind it. TRBV21-1 is recorded as a pseudogene. This CDR3 contains 14 residues.

This clone has just a few counts. The rearrangement links TRBV11-3 to TRBJ1-6; D is unclear. CDR1 SGHNT and CDR2 YENEEA come from the germline V gene. The CDR3 contains 13 residues. The V end was cut by 5 bases, the J end by 7 bases, with 9 bases between. The CDR3 sequence is CASSLEVNSPLHF. The DNA for the CDR3 is TGTGCCAGCAGCCTCGAGGTCAATTCACCCCTCCACTTT.

V and J are TRBV28 and TRBJ1-5, with TRBD1 matching over 9 bases. This CDR3 region has 15 residues. In germline, CDR1 is MDHEN, CDR2 SYDVKM. With 6 bases clipped from V and 7 bases from J, the junction kept 10 bases outside the gene matches. CDR3 nucleotides: TGTGCCAGCAGAGGATCGGGACAGGGCTACCAGCCCCAGCATTTT. Translating it yields CASRGSGQGYQPQHF.

DNA for the CDR3: TGTGCCACCAGCAGAGATCTTGACAGCTCTGGAAACACCATATATTTT. Encoded protein: CATSRDLDSSGNTIYF. The V and J genes are TRBV15 and TRBJ1-3; tentatively, D is TRBD1 (5 bases). This CDR3 has 16 residues. The V gene's germline CDR1 is LNHNV and CDR2 YYDKDF (reference sequence). V lost 0 bases to trimming and J lost 0 bases, with 9 bases between them.

This chain joins TRBV4-1 and TRBJ2-3, with a tentative D call TRBD1 (5 bases). CDR3 length: 14 amino acids. Trimming left V 2 bases short and J 0 bases short, with 6 bases between. Germline values: CDR1 MGHRA, CDR2 YSYEKL. CDR3 sequence reads: CASSQQGSTDTQYF. CDR3 in DNA: TGCGCCAGCAGCCAACAGGGAAGCACAGATACGCAGTATTTT.

Worth noting for this clone: The junction departs from the called germline gene at one end, perhaps through a read error. The CDR3 coding sequence is TGTGCCAGCAGCTTAGGCGGGAGGTGGGGTAGCGGGCTCTTC. Translated: CASSLGGRWGSGLF. V is TRBV7-3 and J is TRBJ2-1, with 8 bases that match TRBD2. CDR3 length equals 14 residues. Germline V CDR1 and CDR2: SGHTA, FQGTGA.

This chain connects TRBV19 to TRBJ2-1; perhaps TRBD1 as D (6 bases). CDR3 length equals 20 residues. Between the trimmed V and J ends, which lost 2 bases and 4 bases, there was a span of 27 bases. Germline loops: CDR1 LNHDA, CDR2 SQIVND (reference sequence). The CDR3 coding sequence is TGTGCCAGTAGTATAAGGTTACAGGGTTTATTCGTAGGGGCGTACAATGAGCAGTTCTTC. Its protein product is CASSIRLQGLFVGAYNEQFF. Combining the CDR3 with reference TRBV19 and TRBJ2-1 gives the whole variable domain DGGITQSPKYLFRKEGQNVTLSCEQNLNHDAMYWYRQDPGQGLRLIYYSQIVNDFQKGDIAEGYSVSREKKESFPLTVTSAQKNPTAFYLCASSIRLQGLFVGAYNEQFFGPGTRLTVL.

The chain carries TRBV5-6 and TRBJ2-1, with D perhaps matching TRBD1 (5 bases). Per the germline V gene, CDR1 is SGHDT and CDR2 is YYEEEE. Trimming removed 0 bases at V and 5 bases at J, with 12 bases between. This CDR3 is 15 amino acids long. The CDR3 protein is CASSLAGLVDNEQFF. The CDR3 bases are TGTGCCAGCAGCTTGGCAGGGCTGGTCGACAATGAGCAGTTCTTC.

V gene TRBV9 combines with J gene TRBJ1-1; D might be TRBD1 (6 bases). Per germline, CDR1 SGDLS and CDR2 YYNGEE. Trimming took 3 bases from V and 1 from J, leaving 10 bases between them. CDR3 size: 14 residues. CDR3 sequence reads: CASSADRRNTEAFF. CDR3 DNA sequence: TGTGCCAGCAGCGCTGACAGGCGGAACACTGAAGCTTTCTTT.

The rearrangement uses TRBV3-1 (or the pseudogene TRBV3-2) and TRBJ2-7, with TRBD2 as a possible D gene (5 bases). The CDR3 length is 15 residues. V lost 4 bases to trimming and J lost 3 bases, with 16 bases between them. Germline CDR1 and CDR2: LGHDT and YNNKEL (reference sequence). The CDR3 coding sequence is TGTGCCAGCAGCCTCTCGGGCGGGTATAACTACGAGCAGTACTTC. Its translation: CASSLSGGYNYEQYF.

For this clone: Its ends do not fully match the called genes, so a read error is possible. The chain couples TRBV4-2 to TRBJ1-2; D unresolved. Looked up from germline, CDR1 is LGHNA and CDR2 is YNFKEQ. This CDR3 contains 14 residues. The CDR3 region is CASSQETHNYGYTF. The CDR3 region has the DNA TGTGCCAGCAGCCAAGAAACGCATAACTACGGCTACACCTTC.

This chain connects TRBV12-3 or TRBV12-4 to TRBJ2-5; D is undetermined. The CDR3 consists of 13 residues. The V end lost 3 bases, the J end lost 5 bases, and 10 bases lay between the germline ends. CDR3 in amino acids: CASSFSPGETQYF. In nucleotides, the CDR3 is TGTGCCAGCAGTTTTTCCCCTGGCGAGACCCAGTACTTC.

This chain uses TRBV4-3 with TRBJ2-1; D is perhaps TRBD2 (6 bases). V was trimmed by 5 bases and J by 6 bases, leaving 20 bases between them. The germline V gene has CDR1 LGHNA and CDR2 YSLEER. The CDR3 sequence is 16 residues long. The CDR3 nucleotides are TGCGCCAGCAGCGAACTCGGCGCGGGGACTTTCAATGAGCAGTTCTTC. Translation gives CASSELGAGTFNEQFF.

The chain links TRBV30 to TRBJ2-2, with 7 positions matching TRBD2. This CDR3 region has 14 residues. Germline V gene sequence: CDR1 GTSNPN, CDR2 SVGIG (reference sequence). J gave up 1 base and V 5 bases, and 4 bases lay outside the gene matches. For the CDR3, the DNA is TGTGCCTGGGCCGGGACTATGAACACCGGGGAGCTGTTTTTT. Protein sequence: CAWAGTMNTGELFF.

J is TRBJ2-7 and V is TRBV5-8; no reliable D call. The CDR3 is 13 residues long. Trimming shortened V by 7 bases and J by 2 bases, and 13 bases separated the two germline ends. From germline, CDR1 is SGHTS and CDR2 YDEGEE. The CDR3 DNA reads TGTGCCAGCCTAGTAGGCGAAACCTACGAGCAGTACTTC. Translating gives CASLVGETYEQYF.

This chain connects TRBV11-3 to TRBJ2-3, with 10 bases fitting TRBD1. The CDR3 has 16 residues. Germline V gene data show CDR1 as SGHNT and CDR2 as YENEEA. With 5 bases clipped from V and 3 bases from J, the junction kept 8 bases outside the gene matches. The CDR3 nucleotides are TGTGCCAGCAGCCCGTCGACAGGGGGCTTGACAGATACGCAGTATTTT. Translating it yields CASSPSTGGLTDTQYF.

The rearrangement uses TRBV30 and TRBJ1-6, with 8 nucleotides matching TRBD1. Germline values: CDR1 GTSNPN, CDR2 SVGIG (reference sequence). Trimming at V came to 3 bases and at J to 10 bases, leaving 8 bases not matched to a gene. The CDR3 length is 14 residues. CDR3 bases: TGTGCCTGGAGCTTCGGACAGGGATCGTCACCCCTCCACTTT. Amino acid sequence: CAWSFGQGSSPLHF.

This clone has more than one count but fewer than ten. V is TRBV27 and J is TRBJ2-5, with D possibly TRBD2 on 5 matching bases. The germline V gene has CDR1 MNHEY and CDR2 SMNVEV (reference sequence). The CDR3 loop spans 15 amino acids. V lost 5 bases and J lost 5, with 18 bases in between. The CDR3 protein is CASSAAGNPGETQYF. CDR3 sequence (DNA): TGTGCCAGCAGTGCAGCCGGGAACCCTGGGGAGACCCAGTACTTC.

J is TRBJ2-3 and V is TRBV30; the D gene is possibly TRBD1 (5 bases). The CDR3 contains 14 residues. Germline lookup yields CDR1 GTSNPN and CDR2 SVGIG (reference sequence). The V end lost 8 bases, the J end lost 0 bases, and 15 bases lay between the germline ends. This CDR3 is CAMDLRQSTDTQYF. The CDR3 region has the DNA TGTGCCATGGACCTGAGACAGAGCACAGATACGCAGTATTTT.

This clone was recorded once. This chain links TRBV5-1 with TRBJ2-3; 10 nucleotides match TRBD2. The junction had 13 bases not matched to a gene; V was cut back by 9 bases and J by 6 bases. CDR1 and CDR2 from the germline V gene are SGHRS and YFSETQ. The CDR3 is made up of 15 amino acids. The CDR3 sequence is CATATSGRSQDTQYF. In DNA form, the CDR3 reads TGCGCCACCGCGACTAGCGGGCGCTCTCAGGATACGCAGTATTTT.

The J gene is TRBJ2-7, the V gene TRBV15; D is perhaps TRBD2 (6 bases). The CDR3 is made up of 15 amino acids. Trimming shortened V by 0 bases and J by 1 base, and 10 bases separated the two germline ends. The germline V gene has CDR1 LNHNV and CDR2 YYDKDF (reference sequence). CDR3 region: CATSRDPGGSYEQYF. In nucleotides, the CDR3 is TGTGCCACCAGCAGAGATCCCGGGGGATCCTACGAGCAGTACTTC.

The CDR3 is CASSVIQGLDTQYF. CDR3 DNA sequence: TGTGCCAGCAGTGTAATTCAGGGATTAGATACGCAGTATTTT. The chain combines TRBV2 with TRBJ2-3; the D gene is possibly TRBD1 (5 bases). This CDR3 spans 14 amino acids. V lost 4 bases and J lost 5, with 13 bases in between. CDR1 SNHLY and CDR2 FYNNEI come from the germline V gene.

This clone was recorded once. This chain uses TRBV11-3 with TRBJ2-1; a weak D match, TRBD2 (5 bases). Deletions cut 5 bases from V and 12 bases from J, with 14 bases between. This CDR3 contains 12 residues. Looked up from germline, CDR1 is SGHNT and CDR2 is YENEEA. The CDR3 DNA reads TGTGCCAGCAGCCGCCTGGCGGGTGCGCAGTTCTTC. Protein: CASSRLAGAQFF.